The sequence of this TCR beta chain was determined in a study of blood T cell repertoires in COVID-19. Study background: COVID-19 samples from acute and convalescent phases originated in the United States, Italy and Spain. T cells, B-cell-depleted T cells, or PBMCs provided the cDNA or gDNA that served as material.

Original processing methods: It was from reference gene primer amplification that nucleated cell counts were estimated. Sequencing used immunoSEQ multiplex PCR; TCRdb keeps in-frame clones, though not all of them. V and J calls plus clone size are reproduced from that table; the DNA served to infer D and trimming. This table has fewer than 140,000 clones, 76% appearing once. A Seattle source enrolled patients during active infection and followed them longitudinally. The V gene's germline CDR1 is MDHEN and CDR2 SYDVKM. J gave up 3 bases and V 5 bases, and 11 bases lay outside the gene matches. The CDR3 extends over 17 amino acids.

Sequenced: peripheral blood. The J gene is TRBJ2-3, the V gene TRBV28; TRBD1 matches 10 bases. This clonotype originated in a man older than 75 with COVID-19, enrolled during active disease. The CDR3 nucleotides read TGTGCCAGCAGTCCGCTGGGACAGGGGTTTGGGACAGATACGCAGTATTTT. It yields the protein CASSPLGQGFGTDTQYF.